These 9 T cell receptor beta chains were all obtained from the same sample, sequenced in a study of tumor-infiltrating lymphocytes in oesophageal squamous cell carcinoma. TCRdb passed the PCR reads through MiXCR, listing each CDR3 protein once. In the table there are over 10,000 distinct CDR3 sequences, around half of which are singletons. Material: esophageal tumor tissue. These receptors were collected from a male donor with esophageal squamous cell carcinoma.

This clonotype is categorized as medium-sized (0.01 to 0.1%). The chain combines TRBV6-6 with TRBJ2-5; 7 bases line up with TRBD2. The CDR3 is 16 residues long. Germline trimming cut 0 bases from V and 2 bases from J; bases unmatched to any gene: 6. CDR1 is MNHNY, CDR2 SVGAGI, per germline (reference sequence). The CDR3 region has the DNA TGTGCCAGCAGTTACTCGGGCGGGAGTGGTCAAGAGACCCAGTACTTC. As protein: CASSYSGGSGQETQYF.

V usage is TRBV7-9 and J usage is TRBJ2-1; 10 bases line up with TRBD1. With 4 bases clipped from V and 10 bases from J, the junction kept 13 bases outside the gene matches. This CDR3 region has 16 residues. Per the germline V gene, CDR1 is SEHNR and CDR2 is FQNEAQ (reference sequence). The CDR3 DNA reads TGTGCCAGCAGCTCGGACAGGGGGGTAATCCAGGAGGAGCAGTTCTTC. This codes for CASSSDRGVIQEEQFF.

The chain uses TRBV7-6 and TRBJ1-1; no clear D gene. Germline V gene data show CDR1 as SGHVS and CDR2 as FNYEAQ. The CDR3 sequence is 13 residues long. V was cut by 2 bases and J by 6 bases, with 10 bases left in between. The CDR3 DNA sequence: TGTGCCAGCAGCTTACGAGCGTCAGCTGAAGCTTTCTTT. Translated, it gives CASSLRASAEAFF.

In its sample, this clonotype ranks as medium-sized (0.01 to 0.1%). The V call is TRBV7-2, the J call TRBJ1-5; the D is unclear. Germline values: CDR1 SGHTA, CDR2 FQGNSA. The length of the CDR3 is 14 residues. V was trimmed by 5 bases and J by 6 bases, leaving 14 bases between them. CDR3 amino acids: CASSPSFNGQPQHF. CDR3 nucleotides: TGTGCCAGCAGCCCATCGTTTAATGGTCAGCCCCAGCATTTT.

This clonotype was found many times. The chain couples TRBV6-2 or TRBV6-3 to TRBJ1-5; D is ambiguous. The V gene's germline CDR1 is MNHEY and CDR2 SVGEGT. The CDR3 consists of 15 residues. Trimming left V 2 bases short and J 2 bases short, with 10 bases between. CDR3 residues: CASSYVPDGNQPQHF. DNA for the CDR3: TGTGCCAGCAGTTACGTTCCCGATGGCAATCAGCCCCAGCATTTT.

This clonotype was counted many times. The chain is built from TRBV14 and TRBJ2-1, with D perhaps TRBD2 (5 bases). Looked up from germline, CDR1 is SGHDN and CDR2 is FVKESK. The V gene lost 1 base and the J gene lost 8 bases, with 12 bases spanning the gap. The CDR3 length is 14 residues. CDR3 nucleotides: TGTGCCAGCAGCCAAGCCGGCGGGTGGGATGAGCAGTTCTTC. It translates to CASSQAGGWDEQFF.

This clonotype occurred a few times. V is TRBV7-2 and J is TRBJ2-7; 10 bases fit TRBD2. Trimming cost V 0 bases and J 3 bases; bases outside gene matches: 11. The CDR3 is 18 residues long. CDR1 SGHTA and CDR2 FQGNSA come from the germline V gene. This chain's CDR3 is CASSLALSSGSIGYEQYF. In DNA form, the CDR3 reads TGTGCCAGCAGCTTAGCGCTGTCTAGCGGGAGTATAGGCTACGAGCAGTACTTC.

The J gene is TRBJ2-7, the V gene TRBV6-1, with TRBD1 matching over 7 bases. CDR1 is MNHNS and CDR2 is SASEGT in the germline V gene. The J segment lost 2 bases and the V segment lost 6 bases, leaving 7 bases of the junction unmatched. This CDR3 contains 14 residues. CDR3 sequence (DNA): TGTGCCAGCAGAACGGGACAGACTACCTACGAGCAGTACTTC. As protein: CASRTGQTTYEQYF.

The CDR3 loop reads CASSPPRTSGRANEQFF. In nucleotides, the CDR3 is TGCGCCAGCAGCCCCCCAAGGACTAGCGGGAGGGCTAATGAGCAGTTCTTC. V is TRBV4-1 and J is TRBJ2-1, with TRBD2 identical over 15 bases. This CDR3 has 17 amino acids. CDR1 and CDR2 from the germline V gene are MGHRA and YSYEKL. The J segment lost 7 bases and the V segment lost 4 bases, leaving 8 bases of the junction unmatched.